The sample holds a few counts of the clone carrying this T cell receptor beta chain. TCRdb called the 5' RACE reads again in MiXCR, with one record for every CDR3 protein. The sample shows 400,000 to 550,000 distinct CDR3 sequences, around 27% of them seen only once. The sample is drawn from a study of T-cell memory formation after mild COVID-19. The germline V gene has CDR1 GTSNPN and CDR2 SVGIG (reference sequence). There are 14 residues in the CDR3. V lost 4 bases and J lost 3; bases outside the gene matches: 7. This chain joins TRBV30 and TRBJ1-2, with 8 bases identical to TRBD1. Material: PBMCs or a T cell subset sorted from them (not recorded which). The source of this sequence is an adult woman who had mild COVID-19 (a few samples of this study predate the infection). Cell type and time point are not known. The CDR3 DNA follows: TGTGCCTGGATAAGGACAGGGACTGACTATGGCTACACCTTC. This encodes CAWIRTGTDYGYTF.